This entry lists 18 T cell receptor beta chains sequenced from one sample in a study of T cells in Graves' hyperthyroidism and ophthalmopathy. RNA transcripts gave rise to amplified TCR beta CDR3 regions. With the HTBI primer set, the TCR CDR3 went through a first round of RT-PCR. TCRdb reprocessed the multiplex PCR reads with MiXCR, giving one entry per CDR3 protein. The table shows hundreds of thousands of distinct CDR3 sequences, with over 15% occurring only once. The sample comprised blood. These receptors originate from a woman between 18 and 29 years old with Graves' ophthalmopathy.

The chain uses TRBV28 and TRBJ2-7; D may be TRBD2 (6 bases). V lost 3 bases to trimming and J lost 3 bases, with 18 bases between them. The CDR3 loop spans 16 amino acids. Germline V gene data show CDR1 as MDHEN and CDR2 as SYDVKM. The CDR3, as DNA: TGTGCCAGCAGTTTGGGACGGGACTTCAGTTACTACGAGCAGTACTTC. Protein: CASSLGRDFSYYEQYF.

The genes are TRBV20-1 and TRBJ1-2; D perhaps matches TRBD1 (6 bases). The CDR3 runs to 13 residues. V was trimmed by 5 bases and J by 4 bases, leaving 14 bases between them. Germline V lookup: CDR1 DFQATT, CDR2 SNEGSKA (reference sequence). The CDR3 protein is CSALGTPPYGYTF. The CDR3 bases are TGCAGTGCTTTGGGGACACCTCCCTATGGCTACACCTTC.

Ten or more counts support this clonotype. The chain carries TRBV30 and TRBJ1-6; no firm D call. The V end was cut by 5 bases, the J end by 0 bases, with 17 bases between. CDR3 length equals 17 residues. Germline values: CDR1 GTSNPN, CDR2 SVGIG (reference sequence). For the CDR3, the DNA is TGTGCCTGGGCCTTTGATCTACCGAGCTCCTATAATTCACCCCTCCACTTT. This codes for CAWAFDLPSSYNSPLHF.

Ten or more counts support this clonotype. The chain combines TRBV7-8 with TRBJ1-2; D is uncertain. Germline V gene lookup returns CDR1 SGHVS and CDR2 FQNEAQ. The CDR3 contains 14 residues. Trimming left V 0 bases short and J 3 bases short, with 8 bases between. DNA of the CDR3: TGTGCCAGCAGCTTAGCCTCGTTGGACTATGGCTACACCTTC. It translates to CASSLASLDYGYTF.

This clonotype has ten or more counts. The chain couples TRBV20-1 to TRBJ1-2, with no clear D. The CDR3 spans 13 residues. Germline V gene lookup returns CDR1 DFQATT and CDR2 SNEGSKA (reference sequence). The V gene lost 1 base and the J gene lost 4 bases, with 10 bases spanning the gap. CDR3 DNA: TGCAGTGCTAGAGTGACGGTCCCCTATGGCTACACCTTC. Translating gives CSARVTVPYGYTF.

Ten or more counts support this clonotype. V is TRBV7-8 and J is TRBJ1-4; no clear D gene. V lost 1 base to trimming and J lost 7 bases, with 19 bases between them. The CDR3 runs 17 residues. Germline CDR1 SGHVS, CDR2 FQNEAQ. Written as DNA, the CDR3 is TGTGCCAGCAGCTTAGTCGGCGGGCGCGTTTACTCTGAAAAACTGTTTTTT. Amino acids: CASSLVGGRVYSEKLFF.

The V call is TRBV9, the J call TRBJ2-1; 10 bases agree with TRBD2. The V gene end was trimmed by 1 base and the J gene end by 5 bases; junction bases not matched to a gene: 12. Germline V gene lookup returns CDR1 SGDLS and CDR2 YYNGEE. This CDR3 region has 18 residues. The CDR3, as DNA: TGTGCCAGCAGCGTAACTAGCGGGGTAGGCCTTCCCGACAATGAGCAGTTCTTC. Protein: CASSVTSGVGLPDNEQFF.

This clonotype was detected ten times or more. The rearrangement links TRBV28 to TRBJ1-3; D remains ambiguous. Looked up from germline, CDR1 is MDHEN and CDR2 is SYDVKM. Trimming pared 8 bases from V and 2 bases from J, leaving 16 bases between. The CDR3 consists of 15 residues. CDR3 DNA sequence: TGTGCCAGCGGGCTTGGGCGGTCCGCTGGAAACACCATATATTTT. Its translation: CASGLGRSAGNTIYF. Variable domain in full (rest from reference TRBV28 and TRBJ1-3): DVKVTQSSRYLVKRTGEKVFLECVQDMDHENMFWYRQDPGLGLRLIYFSYDVKMKEKGDIPEGYSVSREKKERFSLILESASTNQTSMYLCASGLGRSAGNTIYFGEGSWLTVV.

There are many counts of this clonotype. The chain links TRBV28 to TRBJ1-2, with D possibly TRBD1 on 5 matching bases. Trimming removed 7 bases at V and 4 bases at J, with 16 bases between. This CDR3 has 14 residues. Germline CDR1 and CDR2: MDHEN and SYDVKM. The CDR3 region has the DNA TGTGCCAGCACCTATGGGACGTCTCTCTATGGCTACACCTTC. Residues: CASTYGTSLYGYTF.

This clonotype was detected many times. V is TRBV5-8 and J is TRBJ2-1; maybe TRBD2 (6 bases). Germline CDR1 SGHTS, CDR2 YDEGEE. This CDR3 spans 15 amino acids. Trimming cost V 4 bases and J 5 bases, with 16 bases left between them. The DNA of the CDR3 is TGTGCCAGCAGCGGGGGGACTGCCCCAAACAATGAGCAGTTCTTC. It codes for CASSGGTAPNNEQFF. The full variable domain, its missing parts supplied by reference TRBV5-8 and TRBJ2-1, is EAGVTQSPTHLIKTRGQQATLRCSPISGHTSVYWYQQALGLGLQFLLWYDEGEERNRGNFPPRFSGRQFPNYSSELNVNALELEDSALYLCASSGGTAPNNEQFFGPGTRLTVL.

This clonotype was observed many times. The chain carries TRBV12-3 or TRBV12-4 and TRBJ1-2; D possibly corresponds to TRBD1 (6 bases). The V end lost 5 bases, the J end lost 4 bases, and 8 bases lay between the germline ends. This CDR3 has 12 amino acids. CDR3 protein: CASSPRGYGYTF. As DNA, the CDR3 is TGTGCCAGCAGTCCCAGGGGCTATGGCTACACCTTC.

This clonotype was observed at least ten times. The V gene is TRBV30, the J gene TRBJ2-1, with D possibly matching TRBD2 (5 bases). V lost 0 bases and J 6 bases, leaving 12 bases between the germline ends. This CDR3 has 14 amino acids. CDR1 GTSNPN and CDR2 SVGIG come from the germline V gene (reference sequence). CDR3 amino acids: CAWSVTAVPNEQFF. CDR3 bases: TGTGCCTGGAGTGTAACAGCGGTCCCCAATGAGCAGTTCTTC.

The table lists this clonotype with many counts. This rearrangement joins TRBV2 to TRBJ1-4; 7 bases fit TRBD1. CDR1 and CDR2 (germline): SNHLY, FYNNEI. The CDR3 is made up of 14 amino acids. The V gene end was trimmed by 7 bases and the J gene end by 12 bases; junction bases not matched to a gene: 14. DNA of the CDR3: TGTGCCAGCAAGGAGGGGGCCGCACGAGAGGAACTGTTTTTT. This translates into CASKEGAAREELFF.

Only a few counts were recorded for this clonotype. V usage is TRBV9 and J usage is TRBJ2-3; TRBD1 is a possible D gene (5 bases). The germline V gene has CDR1 SGDLS and CDR2 YYNGEE. The CDR3 runs 15 residues. Trimming pared 0 bases from V and 2 bases from J, leaving 10 bases between. DNA for the CDR3: TGTGCCAGCAGCGTAGGTGGGGCCTACACAGATACGCAGTATTTT. This gives the protein CASSVGGAYTDTQYF.

J is TRBJ1-2 and V is TRBV5-4; possibly TRBD1 for D (6 bases). Germline assignment: CDR1 SGHNT and CDR2 YYREEE (reference sequence). The CDR3 contains 15 residues. Trimming removed 0 bases from V and 4 bases from J, with 13 bases in between. The CDR3 DNA sequence: TGTGCCAGCAGCTTGGAGCTACAGGGTAGCTATGGCTACACCTTC. Amino acid sequence: CASSLELQGSYGYTF.

This clonotype was detected ten times or more. The chain combines TRBV12-3 or TRBV12-4 with TRBJ2-2; D is tentatively TRBD1 or TRBD2 (5 bases each). This CDR3 spans 16 amino acids. V lost 1 base to trimming and J lost 4 bases, with 13 bases between them. The CDR3 protein is CASSLGGTWGTGELFF. The CDR3 DNA sequence: TGTGCCAGCAGTTTAGGAGGGACCTGGGGCACCGGGGAGCTGTTTTTT.

In this sample, this clonotype turned up a few times. V and J are TRBV5-4 and TRBJ2-4; the D gene is possibly TRBD2 (7 bases). Trimming pared 0 bases from V and 0 bases from J, leaving 13 bases between. The CDR3 has 17 amino acids. Per the germline V gene, CDR1 is SGHNT and CDR2 is YYREEE (reference sequence). CDR3 region: CASSLGRGPLAKNIQYF. CDR3 nucleotides: TGTGCCAGCAGCTTGGGGCGGGGGCCGTTAGCCAAAAACATTCAGTACTTC.

This clonotype was recorded at least ten times. The chain joins TRBV20-1 to TRBJ2-1; D is uncertain. This CDR3 is built from 13 residues. Germline V CDR1 and CDR2: DFQATT, SNEGSKA (reference sequence). Trimming left V 1 base short and J 0 bases short, with 4 bases between. The CDR3, as DNA: TGCAGTGCTAGAGTAAACTCCTACAATGAGCAGTTCTTC. Amino acid sequence: CSARVNSYNEQFF.